The 22 T cell receptor beta chains below were found in one sample sequenced in a study of tumor and adjacent non-tumor tissue in lung cancer. This sample's RNA came from whole unsorted tissue. The normal lung tissue was taken more than 3 cm from the tumor edge. TCRbeta libraries were built with three rounds of nested PCR, modified from ARM-PCR. TCRdb re-called the multiplex PCR reads through MiXCR, storing one row per CDR3 protein. The sample lists 90,000 to 100,000 distinct CDR3 sequences, 80% occurring once. Sample: distant non-tumor lung tissue. The source of these receptors is a man aged 55-75 years with small cell lung cancer.

This clonotype was seen ten or more times. V gene TRBV2 combines with J gene TRBJ1-1; unclear D gene. Trimming took 9 bases from V and 0 from J, leaving 11 bases between them. This CDR3 has 13 amino acids. Germline V gene lookup returns CDR1 SNHLY and CDR2 FYNNEI. In DNA, the CDR3 is TGTGCCAGTTCGTCGGAGATGAACACTGAAGCTTTCTTT. It translates to CASSSEMNTEAFF.

To note about this clonotype: Since no conserved phenylalanine or tryptophan closes the CDR3, a read error is the likely cause. The chain joins TRBV11-1 to TRBJ1-5; tentative D call: TRBD1 (5 bases). Germline V gene sequence: CDR1 SGHAT, CDR2 FQDESV (reference sequence). V was pared by 9 bases and J by 3 bases, with 18 bases between. The CDR3 length is 15 residues. The CDR3 here is CASSREGGTNQPQHS. Written as DNA, the CDR3 is TGTGCCAGTAGCAGGGAGGGCGGAACCAATCAGCCCCAGCATTCT.

V is TRBV29-1 and J is TRBJ1-2; 8 bases fit TRBD1. This CDR3 spans 17 amino acids. Germline assignment: CDR1 SQVTM and CDR2 ANQGSEA. Trimming cost V 0 bases and J 7 bases; bases outside gene matches: 16. DNA for the CDR3: TGCAGCGTTGAAGACGGGGCAGGGGGCGCGTTTACCTTTGGCTACACCTTC. Translation: CSVEDGAGGAFTFGYTF.

The chain employs TRBV4-2 and TRBJ2-7; no clear D gene. Germline V gene lookup returns CDR1 LGHNA and CDR2 YNFKEQ. The CDR3 is 12 residues long. V was shortened by 6 bases and J by 7 bases, with 13 bases between the two germline ends. CDR3 in amino acids: CASSLEGREQYF. CDR3 nucleotide sequence: TGTGCCAGCAGTCTGGAAGGTAGGGAGCAGTACTTC.

Concerning this clonotype: This may be a read error: a much more frequent sequence differs by one nucleotide. The chain joins TRBV20-1 to TRBJ2-1; D is unresolved. CDR1 and CDR2 (germline): DFQATT, SNEGSKA (reference sequence). The CDR3 has 16 amino acids. The V gene lost 2 bases and the J gene lost 4 bases, with 18 bases spanning the gap. The CDR3 DNA reads as TGCAGTGCTAGAAGGAGCGTAGTGGGATTGTACAATGAGCAGTTCTTC. It yields the protein CSARRSVVGLYNEQFF.

On this clonotype: Because the CDR3 is missing its conserved closing phenylalanine or tryptophan, this is likely a read error. The chain recombines TRBV29-1 with TRBJ2-5; D may be TRBD2 (6 bases). Germline CDR1 SQVTM, CDR2 ANQGSEA. There are 13 residues in the CDR3. Trimming took off 3 bases at V and 7 bases at J, with 15 bases between the two ends. CDR3 in amino acids: CSVEGLAMGTQYV. The CDR3 nucleotides read TGCAGCGTTGAGGGCCTAGCGATGGGGACCCAGTACGTC.

A note on this clonotype: Since the CDR3 does not end with the conserved phenylalanine or tryptophan, this likely comes from a read error. This chain joins TRBV11-2 and TRBJ1-1; no clear D gene. Germline loops: CDR1 SGHAT, CDR2 FQNNGV. The CDR3 sequence is 14 residues long. The V and J ends lost 5 bases and 4 bases respectively, with 14 bases between them. DNA for the CDR3: TGTGCCAGCAGCGTCCCCTCCCACAGCACTGAAGCTTTCCTT. This sequence encodes CASSVPSHSTEAFL.

A word on this clonotype: The junction does not match germline at one end; this may be a read error. The chain carries TRBV6-6 and TRBJ2-1, with D possibly being TRBD2 (6 bases). Germline assignment: CDR1 MNHNY and CDR2 SVGAGI (reference sequence). The length of the CDR3 is 13 residues. CDR3 sequence: CASIYGGESEQFF. Here the CDR3 DNA reads TGTGCCAGCATTTACGGAGGGGAGAGTGAGCAGTTCTTC.

As regards this clonotype: This CDR3 is missing its conserved last phenylalanine or tryptophan, likely due to a read error. The V call is TRBV29-1, the J call TRBJ2-5; either TRBD1 or TRBD2 may supply D (5 bases each). CDR1 and CDR2 (germline): SQVTM, ANQGSEA. Between the trimmed V and J ends, which lost 4 bases and 7 bases, there was a span of 22 bases. The CDR3 contains 15 residues. CDR3 loop: CSVGLTGVGVGTQYL. DNA of the CDR3: TGCAGCGTTGGTCTGACTGGTGTGGGGGTAGGGACCCAGTACCTC.

This clonotype occurred many times. Since a much larger clone is just one base distant, this may be a read error. This sequence joins TRBV11-2 and TRBJ1-6; D remains ambiguous. Looked up from germline, CDR1 is SGHAT and CDR2 is FQNNGV. The CDR3 consists of 12 residues. The CDR3 sequence is CASSLEKLPLYF. The CDR3 DNA reads TGTGCCAGCAGCTTAGAAAAGCTACCCCTCTACTTT.

Comments on this clonotype: At one of its ends the junction is not consistent with the germline gene, which may arise from a read error. DNA of the CDR3: TGTCCCAGCAGCTCCCTAGGGGCTGGACTCTTGGGTTCGGAGCAGCAGTATTTT. Protein product: CPSSSLGAGLLGSEQQYF. This rearrangement joins TRBV6-1 to TRBJ2-3; TRBD1 or TRBD2 may be the D gene (5 bases each). Germline CDR1 is MNHNS and CDR2 is SASEGT. The CDR3 runs to 18 residues.

This clonotype has just a few counts. This chain links TRBV7-2 with TRBJ2-1; D uncertain. V was pared by 1 base and J by 0 bases, with 7 bases between. Per germline, CDR1 SGHTA and CDR2 FQGNSA. The CDR3 has 15 amino acids. Here the CDR3 reads CASSLGSSSYNEQFF. CDR3 bases: TGTGCCAGCAGCTTAGGGTCGTCCTCCTACAATGAGCAGTTCTTC.

Concerning this clonotype itself: Just one base apart from a much larger clone, this may be a read error. The rearrangement joins TRBV11-2 to TRBJ2-1, with unresolved D. The V end was cut by 1 base, the J end by 6 bases, with 13 bases between. CDR1 and CDR2 from the germline V gene are SGHAT and FQNNGV. CDR3 length equals 15 residues. The chain's CDR3 is CASSLGPEESNEQFF. CDR3 nucleotide sequence: TGTGCCAGCAGCTTAGGACCTGAGGAGAGCAATGAGCAGTTCTTC.

Worth noting for this clonotype: The junction shows a germline mismatch at one end, possibly a read error. The DNA for the CDR3 is TGTACCAGTAGCTCCGGAGGGATTTCGGGACATACGCAGTATTTT. Translating it yields CTSSSGGISGHTQYF. The chain is built from TRBV11-2 and TRBJ2-3; tentatively, D is TRBD2 (6 bases). Germline-derived CDR1 and CDR2 are SGHAT and FQNNGV. The CDR3 covers 15 residues.

For this clonotype: The junction shows a germline mismatch at one end, possibly a read error. The chain recombines TRBV20-1 with TRBJ2-3; the D call may be TRBD1 or TRBD2 (5 bases each). This CDR3 region has 14 residues. Per the germline V gene, CDR1 is DFQATT and CDR2 is SNEGSKA (reference sequence). Written as DNA, the CDR3 is TGCACTGCTTATCCGGGACCCCCAACAGATACGCAGTATTTT. As protein: CTAYPGPPTDTQYF.

This chain joins TRBV5-4 and TRBJ2-1, with TRBD2 identical over 8 bases. The CDR3 loop spans 15 amino acids. The junction had 15 bases not matched to a gene; V was cut back by 4 bases and J by 12 bases. The V gene's germline CDR1 is SGHNT and CDR2 YYREEE (reference sequence). Written as DNA, the CDR3 is TGTGCCAGCAGCCCCCCCGGACTAGCCAGTGGTGGGCAGTTCTTC. This translates into CASSPPGLASGGQFF.

This chain uses TRBV29-1 with TRBJ2-3; D is perhaps TRBD1 or TRBD2 (6 bases each). V lost 8 bases, J lost 4 bases, and 31 bases lay in between. The germline CDR1 and CDR2 sequences are SQVTM and ANQGSEA. The CDR3 totals 18 residues. CDR3 DNA: TGCAGCATTGGCCGGGGTTGGGGGCTAGCGAGAGTAGCAGATACGCAGTATTTT. Translated, it gives CSIGRGWGLARVADTQYF.

Details on this clonotype: In this CDR3 the conserved last residue, phenylalanine or tryptophan, is missing, so a read error is likely. The limits of the CDR3 on the DNA are not certain, so only TCRdb's listed CDR3 is given. The chain carries TRBV29-1 and TRBJ2-2; the table's D call, TRBD1, has no DNA check behind it. The length of the CDR3 is 15 amino acids, counting both ends. Germline loops: CDR1 SQVTM, CDR2 ANQGSEA. The CDR3 here is CSARPSVGGTGELFL.

Comments on this clonotype: Relative to the germline gene, one junction end is altered; a read error may explain this. The rearrangement joins TRBV4-1 to TRBJ1-5; the D gene is possibly TRBD1 (5 bases). The CDR3 runs 14 residues. Germline loops: CDR1 MGHRA, CDR2 YSYEKL. The CDR3 nucleotides are TGCTCCAGCAGCCAAGATAGAGGGGATCAGTCCCAGCATTTT. Protein sequence: CSSSQDRGDQSQHF.

As to this clonotype: The CDR3 ends on some other residue instead of the conserved phenylalanine or tryptophan, so this is likely a read error. It is unclear where the CDR3 begins or ends on the DNA, so no DNA is shown, and the CDR3 is as TCRdb lists it. The chain is built from TRBV28 and TRBJ1-2; the table assigns TRBD1, which was not confirmed against the DNA. Germline CDR1 reads MDHEN; CDR2 reads SYDVKM. Both ends counted, the CDR3 spans 16 residues. The chain's CDR3 is CASTMLRDRGRGGYTS.

Comment on this clonotype: Sequence at one end of the junction differs from germline and may be a read error. The chain has TRBV5-6 and TRBJ1-1; D might be TRBD1 (5 bases). The CDR3 has 15 amino acids. Germline CDR1 reads SGHDT; CDR2 reads YYEEEE. The CDR3 coding sequence is TGTGCCAGTAGCTTGAGCGGGACGGACAACACTGAAGCTTTCTTT. Translating it yields CASSLSGTDNTEAFF.

As to this clonotype: Compared with germline, one end of the junction differs, possibly owing to a read error. This chain links TRBV12-3 or TRBV12-4 with TRBJ2-1; a possible D gene is TRBD2 (5 bases). The CDR3 contains 15 residues. The CDR3 region has the DNA TGTGCTAGCAGCCATACTAGTCCTTACTACAATGAGCAGTTCTTC. Amino acids: CASSHTSPYYNEQFF.